This TCR beta chain was obtained from a study of neoadjuvant anti-PD-1 for oral cavity cancer. Study overall: Patients without progression got a fourth dose around day 43.

Six replicates per PBMC sample, mostly from 480 ng of genomic DNA. Assay used: immunoSEQ multiplex PCR; TCRdb lists only in-frame clones, some missing. The sample lists 70,000 to 95,000 clones; about 84% were seen once. These oral cavity squamous cell carcinomas were HPV-negative and locally advanced. Between the trimmed V and J ends, which lost 5 bases and 2 bases, there was a span of 10 bases. Germline loops: CDR1 SEHNR, CDR2 FQNEAQ (reference sequence). The CDR3 loop spans 13 amino acids. V and J are TRBV7-9 and TRBJ2-7; D may be TRBD2 (5 bases). Sequences were derived from PBMCs, sampled before nivolumab (anti-PD-1) treatment. This clonotype was obtained from a person between 40 and 85 years old with oral cavity squamous cell carcinoma. The CDR3 bases are TGTGCCAGCAGCCTCATCGGGACCTACGAGCAGTACTTC. Translated, it gives CASSLIGTYEQYF.